The clone carrying this T cell receptor beta chain was found many times. Antigen specificity is unknown. This specimen comes from a study of T cell repertoires in cytomegalovirus infection. Background on the study: Recently identified HLA-C-restricted CMV epitopes and well-studied HLA-B-restricted CMV epitopes were used by the study. A matching HLA type, together with CMV infection, was signaled by public TCR beta signatures.

Germline V gene lookup returns CDR1 SGHTA and CDR2 FQGNSA. V shed 1 base and J 9 bases; nucleotides not matched to a gene: 4. The CDR3 sequence is 15 residues long. Using its own MiXCR run on the reads, TCRdb lists one record per CDR3 protein. In the table there are fewer than 1,000,000 distinct CDR3 sequences, more than 25% of which are singletons. Findings and limits, study-wide: Cumulative frequency (of public TCR beta family members) identified carriers of CMV plus the relevant HLA. Dominating the ex vivo response were TCR beta clonotypes that were CMV-specific and HLA-C-restricted.

The input for sequencing was cultured CD8+ T cells from PBMCs, taken from culture after CMV antigen stimulation. The rearrangement links TRBV7-2 to TRBJ2-1; 12 bases map to TRBD2. This sequence originates from a human donor in good health (CMV status not recorded). Some clones in this sample may be carry-over from other donors' samples. Here the CDR3 DNA reads TGTGCCAGCAGCTTAGAGCTAGCGGGGGGGCTTGAGCAGTTCTTC. It translates to CASSLELAGGLEQFF. Drawing the rest from reference TRBV7-2 and TRBJ2-1, the complete variable domain is GAGVSQSPSNKVTEKGKDVELRCDPISGHTALYWYRQSLGQGLEFLIYFQGNSAPDKSGLPSDRFSAERTGGSVSTLTIQRTQQEDSAVYLCASSLELAGGLEQFFGPGTRLTVL.